This record looks at one T cell receptor (beta chain) sequence and its context. Its antigen is not known. Profiled with immunoSEQ multiplex PCR; TCRdb holds only in-frame clones, not every one. The profile shows 50,000 to 75,000 clones, approximately 92% of them singletons. Germline values: CDR1 PRHDT, CDR2 FYEKMQ (reference sequence). This CDR3 spans 17 amino acids. Trimming took 4 bases from V and 0 from J; bases not matched to a gene: 7. The sample is drawn from a study of OX40 agonist ivuxolimab in advanced cancers. Study-level background: Patients receiving dose escalation had hepatocellular carcinoma, melanoma, renal cell or head and neck cancer.

Study results and limitations: At 0.1 to 3.0 mg/kg and by week 6, clonal expansion occurred in CD4+ and CD8+ blood T cells. The average count of expanded clones was higher among CD8+ T cells than among CD4+.

This specimen was CD4+ or CD8+ T cells sorted from blood, taken in a trial of the OX40 agonist ivuxolimab. The chain recombines TRBV13 with TRBJ2-3; 10 bases agree with TRBD2. This clonotype originated in an adult with an advanced solid tumor such as melanoma, head and neck, liver or kidney cancer. The CDR3 sequence: CASSSPGLASSTDTQYF. The CDR3 nucleotides read TGTGCCAGCAGCTCTCCGGGACTAGCGTCTAGCACAGATACGCAGTATTTT.